These T cell receptor beta chains were read from a single sample in a study of T-cell memory formation after mild COVID-19. MiXCR was run by TCRdb on the 5' RACE reads, yielding one entry per CDR3 protein. The table shows just over 350,000 distinct CDR3 sequences, with about an eighth occurring only once. Sequenced material: PBMCs or a T cell subset sorted from them (not recorded which). Receptor source: a man aged 18 to 29 who had mild COVID-19 (a few samples of this study predate the infection). Cell type and time point are not known. The conserved cysteine and the conserved F or W are not part of the CDR3 here. Fields, in order: CDR3 protein, V gene, CDR3 length, J gene.

CDR3: ASSDKGRLGTEAF
V: TRBV5-4
length: 13
J: TRBJ1-1

CDR3: SARWGNEKLF
V: TRBV20-1
length: 10
J: TRBJ1-4

CDR3: ASSYIGTGGVGLF
V: TRBV6-6
length: 13
J: TRBJ1-4

CDR3: AISETRGNNEQF
V: TRBV10-3
length: 12
J: TRBJ2-1

CDR3: ASSPEQDTEAF
V: TRBV18
length: 11
J: TRBJ1-1

CDR3: ASSYSQLPYEQY
V: TRBV6-5
length: 12
J: TRBJ2-7

CDR3: ASSPPVPGTIY
V: TRBV7-2
length: 11
J: TRBJ1-3

CDR3: SFRQGPRGYT
V: TRBV29-1
length: 10
J: TRBJ1-2

CDR3: ASSALSNYGYT
V: TRBV5-4
length: 11
J: TRBJ1-2

CDR3: SVAPQGVREDTQY
V: TRBV29-1
length: 13
J: TRBJ2-3

CDR3: ASSLQDSGNTIY
V: TRBV4-1
length: 12
J: TRBJ1-3

CDR3: ASSSTGFQPQH
V: TRBV7-8
length: 11
J: TRBJ1-5

CDR3: ASSPYSLYGYT
V: TRBV7-9
length: 11
J: TRBJ1-2

CDR3: ASSVRLAGAEQF
V: TRBV2
length: 12
J: TRBJ2-1

CDR3: ASSLMGSQDIQY
V: TRBV7-3
length: 12
J: TRBJ2-4

CDR3: ASSLRLAGAGDEQF
V: TRBV12-3/TRBV12-4
length: 14
J: TRBJ2-1

CDR3: ASSLLGQDNYGYT
V: TRBV5-6
length: 13
J: TRBJ1-2

CDR3: ASSAAGGRRETQY
V: TRBV9
length: 13
J: TRBJ2-5

CDR3: ASSSRMSDSGNTIY
V: TRBV4-2
length: 14
J: TRBJ1-3

CDR3: ASRSTGRYNEQF
V: TRBV6-6
length: 12
J: TRBJ2-1

CDR3: ASGDSGGTEAF
V: TRBV10-1
length: 11
J: TRBJ1-1

CDR3: ASSLASAGTDTQY
V: TRBV7-6
length: 13
J: TRBJ2-3

CDR3: ASSYQPTGELF
V: TRBV7-6
length: 11
J: TRBJ2-2

CDR3: ATSSPRTGGFGELF
V: TRBV15
length: 14
J: TRBJ2-2

CDR3: ASSPLHVGEKLF
V: TRBV3-1
length: 12
J: TRBJ1-4

CDR3: ASSSEGNGYT
V: TRBV11-2
length: 10
J: TRBJ1-2

CDR3: ASSPNGYNSPLH
V: TRBV6-5
length: 12
J: TRBJ1-6

CDR3: ASSLGAGPYEQY
V: TRBV5-6
length: 12
J: TRBJ2-7

CDR3: ASSQEDPGKAF
V: TRBV4-1
length: 11
J: TRBJ1-1

CDR3: ASSRPFGGESEKLF
V: TRBV7-6
length: 14
J: TRBJ1-4

CDR3: ASSPGPRAGVTQY
V: TRBV7-4
length: 13
J: TRBJ2-3

CDR3: ASSPFVETQY
V: TRBV18
length: 10
J: TRBJ2-5

CDR3: ASSSMAKGEKLF
V: TRBV18
length: 12
J: TRBJ1-4

CDR3: ASSQVLYTDTQY
V: TRBV4-3
length: 12
J: TRBJ2-3

CDR3: SASPQAHYNEQF
V: TRBV20-1
length: 12
J: TRBJ2-1

CDR3: ASSLDGSPPF
V: TRBV7-3
length: 10
J: TRBJ1-1

CDR3: ASSVQSQGLPEF
V: TRBV12-3/TRBV12-4
length: 12
J: TRBJ2-1

CDR3: ASSGHRVPGELF
V: TRBV28
length: 12
J: TRBJ2-2

CDR3: ASNSRLGTSGGRTDTQY
V: TRBV6-2/TRBV6-3
length: 17
J: TRBJ2-3

CDR3: ASSSRTSGGNEQF
V: TRBV7-2
length: 13
J: TRBJ2-1

CDR3: SKLAGGPGTQY
V: TRBV20-1
length: 11
J: TRBJ2-3

CDR3: ATAPYGGITGELF
V: TRBV24-1
length: 13
J: TRBJ2-2

CDR3: ASTGQREQY
V: TRBV6-2/TRBV6-3
length: 9
J: TRBJ2-7

CDR3: ATTWAHLIGYT
V: TRBV28
length: 11
J: TRBJ1-2

CDR3: ASSPRTGVGNNSPLH
V: TRBV7-2
length: 15
J: TRBJ1-6

CDR3: ASEPSLGELF
V: TRBV12-3/TRBV12-4
length: 10
J: TRBJ2-2

CDR3: ASSLGQGKDEQY
V: TRBV5-1
length: 12
J: TRBJ2-7

CDR3: ASSLVQPGNTIY
V: TRBV5-6
length: 12
J: TRBJ1-3

CDR3: AISRTTNNEQF
V: TRBV10-3
length: 11
J: TRBJ2-1

CDR3: ASSPGTGKYNEQF
V: TRBV7-2
length: 13
J: TRBJ2-1

CDR3: ASSLSGTYGYT
V: TRBV27
length: 11
J: TRBJ1-2

CDR3: ASSYAKGTRLTDTQY
V: TRBV6-2/TRBV6-3
length: 15
J: TRBJ2-3

CDR3: ASSLGGTGVEAF
V: TRBV5-1
length: 12
J: TRBJ1-1

CDR3: ASSQQTGRKTQY
V: TRBV3-1
length: 12
J: TRBJ2-5

CDR3: SASGASNEKLF
V: TRBV20-1
length: 11
J: TRBJ1-4

CDR3: ASIRLLGTGNEKLF
V: TRBV7-9
length: 14
J: TRBJ1-4

CDR3: ASKLPGGSYNEQF
V: TRBV19
length: 13
J: TRBJ2-1

CDR3: ATSVLHRGMIGTQY
V: TRBV15
length: 14
J: TRBJ2-5

CDR3: ASSWDRGPRLAPLH
V: TRBV6-5
length: 14
J: TRBJ1-6